Below are 6 T cell receptor beta chains sequenced from a single sample in a study of beta chain features in type 1 diabetes (dated 2018 in TCRdb). General findings and caveats noted by the study authors: In all four CD4+ subsets, TCRB CDR3 length was moderately but significantly shorter in type 1 diabetes patients.

The library was generated by the immunoSEQ multiplex PCR assay. The entire amount of isolated RNA was reverse transcribed using the High Capacity cDNA Reverse Transcription Kit, so the sequenced TCRB transcripts were expressed ones. Held by TCRdb, this immuneACCESS table contains in-frame sequences only and omits some clones. Under half of the omission traces to an unresolved V gene where checked; the cause of the rest is unknown. The sample profile shows roughly 150,000 clones; about 10% of them were found once. The ten largest clones add up to approximately 0.7% of the sample. These receptors' targets are unknown. The specimen sequenced was central memory CD4+ T cells from blood. The receptors shown here come from a woman aged 25-40 years with type 1 diabetes.

J is TRBJ2-1 and V is TRBV30; TRBD2 aligns across 7 bases. Germline CDR1 is GTSNPN and CDR2 is SVGIG (reference sequence). This CDR3 region has 15 residues. V was pared by 3 bases and J by 1 base, with 6 bases of the junction left unmatched. CDR3 in DNA: TGTGCCTGGAGAAGGCGGGAGTGGTCCTACAATGAGCAGTTCTTC. Its protein is CAWRRREWSYNEQFF. The whole variable domain, remainder taken from reference TRBV30 and TRBJ2-1, is SQTIHQWPATLVQPVGSPLSLECTVEGTSNPNLYWYRQAAGRGLQLLFYSVGIGQISSEVPQNLSASRPQDRQFILSSKKLLLSDSGFYLCAWRRREWSYNEQFFGPGTRLTVL.

This clone was detected a few times. V usage is TRBV9 and J usage is TRBJ2-3; D uncertain. The germline gives CDR1 SGDLS, CDR2 YYNGEE. The CDR3 is 14 residues long. Trimming took 3 bases from V and 4 from J, leaving 12 bases between them. CDR3 sequence: CASSGGKAADTQYF. The DNA of the CDR3 is TGTGCCAGCAGCGGAGGCAAGGCCGCAGATACGCAGTATTTT.

The genes are TRBV10-3 and TRBJ1-1, with D unclear. CDR3 length equals 14 residues. Trimming removed 0 bases at V and 6 bases at J, with 11 bases between. The germline V gene encodes CDR1 ENHRY and CDR2 SYGVKD. CDR3 protein: CAISESGEGAEAFF. The CDR3 region has the DNA TGTGCCATCAGTGAGTCCGGGGAGGGCGCTGAAGCTTTCTTT.

This clone was detected only a few times. The J gene is TRBJ2-3, the V gene TRBV15; TRBD2 aligns across 7 bases. The CDR3 extends over 16 amino acids. The V and J ends lost 0 bases and 3 bases, in that order; junction bases with no gene match: 6. CDR1 and CDR2 from the germline V gene are LNHNV and YYDKDF (reference sequence). For the CDR3, the DNA is TGTGCCACCAGCAGAGAAGCGGGATCGTCTACAGATACGCAGTATTTT. Encoded protein: CATSREAGSSTDTQYF. Full variable domain (outside the CDR3, taken from reference TRBV15 and TRBJ2-3): DAMVIQNPRYQVTQFGKPVTLSCSQTLNHNVMYWYQQKSSQAPKLLFHYYDKDFNNEADTPDNFQSRRPNTSFCFLDIRSPGLGDTAMYLCATSREAGSSTDTQYFGPGTRLTVL.

The genes are TRBV7-2 and TRBJ1-2, with D possibly being TRBD1 (6 bases). Germline CDR1 and CDR2: SGHTA and FQGNSA. The V gene lost 4 bases and the J gene lost 6 bases, with 6 bases spanning the gap. The CDR3 totals 11 residues. CDR3 DNA sequence: TGTGCCAGCAGCTACAGGGATGGCTACACCTTC. It is translated as CASSYRDGYTF.

A few counts support this clone. V gene TRBV20-1 combines with J gene TRBJ1-1; D possibly corresponds to TRBD1 (6 bases). The CDR3 spans 11 residues. V lost 5 bases and J 10 bases, leaving 14 bases between the germline ends. Germline CDR1 reads DFQATT; CDR2 reads SNEGSKA (reference sequence). CDR3 residues: CSAENREAAFF. The CDR3, as DNA: TGCAGTGCTGAAAACAGGGAAGCAGCTTTCTTT.